This TCR beta chain was captured in a study of T cells in localized non-small cell lung cancer. With 4 bases removed from V and 0 bases from J, the gap between germline ends came to 10 bases. The CDR3 consists of 14 residues. Germline CDR1 is GTSNPN and CDR2 is SVGIG (reference sequence). Repertoires were generated with immunoSEQ multiplex PCR, while TCRdb's copy carries only in-frame clones and drops some. The table records around 41,000 clones, about 90% of them present only once. About this clone itself: Its antigen is not identified.

Study outcomes and limitations: Tumor showed lower T cell clonality than uninvolved adjacent lung, where it was highest. Adjacent lung exhibited a median of about 50 among the 100 most abundant tumor clones. Higher blood T cell density tracked longer overall survival.

The receptor was derived from a female donor older than 55 with stage I squamous cell lung carcinoma. This sequence joins TRBV30 and TRBJ2-1; D gene ambiguous. The sequenced sample was peripheral blood, obtained before any cancer treatment. The CDR3 bases are TGTGCCTGGAAGCTAAGGAGCTCCTACAATGAGCAGTTCTTC. Protein: CAWKLRSSYNEQFF.